These 11 T cell receptor beta chains came from one sample sequenced in a study of identical twins. TCRdb redid the calling of the 5' RACE reads with MiXCR, one entry per CDR3 protein. The sample has hundreds of thousands of distinct CDR3 sequences; roughly 10% are singletons. Sequencing used memory (CD45RO+) T cells sorted from blood. The receptor set was obtained from a woman aged 18-29 years in good health.

This clonotype has more than one count but fewer than ten. V usage is TRBV20-1 and J usage is TRBJ2-1; D is undetermined. CDR3 length equals 15 residues. Germline-derived CDR1 and CDR2 are DFQATT and SNEGSKA (reference sequence). With 3 bases removed from V and 7 bases from J, the gap between germline ends came to 19 bases. CDR3 DNA sequence: TGCAGTGCTAGTGGCCATGGGGTCTCTACAAATGAGCAGTTCTTC. Its translation: CSASGHGVSTNEQFF.

The sample holds many counts of this clonotype. V and J are TRBV5-1 and TRBJ2-7; D is tentatively TRBD1 or TRBD2 (5 bases each). V was trimmed by 4 bases and J by 2 bases, leaving 19 bases between them. The CDR3 covers 16 residues. The germline V gene has CDR1 SGHRS and CDR2 YFSETQ. The CDR3, as DNA: TGCGCCAGCAGCCTAGCTGGGGCTAGCACGACCTACGAGCAGTACTTC. Translating gives CASSLAGASTTYEQYF.

This clonotype was observed many times. This chain joins TRBV5-1 and TRBJ2-3; 13 nucleotides line up with TRBD2. The CDR3 has 14 amino acids. The V gene end was trimmed by 4 bases and the J gene end by 8 bases; junction bases not matched to a gene: 4. Germline CDR1 reads SGHRS; CDR2 reads YFSETQ. In nucleotides, the CDR3 is TGCGCCAGCAGCGGGACTAGCGGGGCCTCTACGCAGTATTTT. This gives the protein CASSGTSGASTQYF. The full variable domain, completed using reference TRBV5-1 and TRBJ2-3, is KAGVTQTPRYLIKTRGQQVTLSCSPISGHRSVSWYQQTPGQGLQFLFEYFSETQRNKGNFPGRFSGRQFSNSRSEMNVSTLELGDSALYLCASSGTSGASTQYFGPGTRLTVL.

There are many counts of this clonotype. This chain uses TRBV5-1 with TRBJ1-2, with D unclear. The CDR3 has 11 amino acids. Germline-derived CDR1 and CDR2 are SGHRS and YFSETQ. Trimming stripped 7 bases from V and 2 bases from J, with 6 bases between. CDR3 nucleotide sequence: TGCGCCAGCGGGGAGAACTATGGCTACACCTTC. This translates into CASGENYGYTF.

In its sample, this clonotype was seen many times. This rearrangement joins TRBV14 to TRBJ2-3; D remains unclear. Germline values: CDR1 SGHDN, CDR2 FVKESK. CDR3 length: 13 amino acids. V was shortened by 1 base and J by 8 bases, with 10 bases between the two germline ends. The CDR3 is CASSQASTSTQYF. In DNA, the CDR3 is TGTGCCAGCAGCCAAGCCTCGACAAGTACGCAGTATTTT.

This clonotype has ten or more counts. The genes are TRBV20-1 and TRBJ2-7; no firm D call. Deletions cut 0 bases from V and 3 bases from J, with 15 bases between. Per the germline V gene, CDR1 is DFQATT and CDR2 is SNEGSKA (reference sequence). The CDR3 consists of 15 residues. CDR3 region: CSARDRMAKVYEQYF. The CDR3 bases are TGCAGTGCTAGAGATCGGATGGCGAAAGTCTACGAGCAGTACTTC.

This clonotype was found a few times. The V call is TRBV2, the J call TRBJ1-1, with TRBD1 as a possible D gene (6 bases). V lost 7 bases and J lost 0, with 12 bases in between. Germline lookup yields CDR1 SNHLY and CDR2 FYNNEI. CDR3 size: 14 residues. This CDR3 reads CASTLQGMNTEAFF. Here the CDR3 DNA reads TGTGCCAGCACCCTACAGGGTATGAACACTGAAGCTTTCTTT.

V is TRBV7-9 and J is TRBJ2-1; weak D call: TRBD2 (5 bases). CDR3 length equals 14 residues. CDR1 and CDR2 (germline): SEHNR, FQNEAQ (reference sequence). The germline V and J ends were trimmed by 5 bases and 8 bases, with 16 bases remaining between them. The CDR3: CASSAGMERHEQFF. Written as DNA, the CDR3 is TGTGCCAGCAGCGCCGGGATGGAGCGGCATGAGCAGTTCTTC.

This clonotype was recorded at least ten times. The V and J genes are TRBV20-1 and TRBJ2-5; TRBD2 is a possible D gene (5 bases). V was pared by 5 bases and J by 6 bases, with 16 bases between. CDR1 DFQATT and CDR2 SNEGSKA come from the germline V gene (reference sequence). The CDR3 has 13 amino acids. DNA of the CDR3: TGCAGTGCTCATAACCCAGGAGGCAAGACCCAGTACTTC. This sequence encodes CSAHNPGGKTQYF.

The V call is TRBV11-2, the J call TRBJ2-3; D uncertain. CDR3 length: 18 amino acids. Germline V gene sequence: CDR1 SGHAT, CDR2 FQNNGV. Trimming pared 8 bases from V and 0 bases from J, leaving 24 bases between. Written as DNA, the CDR3 is TGTGCCAGCTTTATAGGCCCGGGCCCCAAAGCAAGCACAGATACGCAGTATTTT. This gives the protein CASFIGPGPKASTDTQYF.

This clonotype was detected a few times. This chain joins TRBV6-5 and TRBJ2-7; 7 bases align to TRBD2. J was trimmed by 4 bases and V by 2 bases; bases with no gene match: 8. Germline-derived CDR1 and CDR2 are MNHEY and SVGAGI. The CDR3 extends over 15 amino acids. CDR3 coding DNA: TGTGCCAGCAGTTACGGCGGGAGACCCAGTTACGAGCAGTACTTC. Amino acids: CASSYGGRPSYEQYF.